These 14 T cell receptor beta chains originate from one sample sequenced in a study of prognosis after radiotherapy for stage I lung cancer. The genomic DNA TCR beta CDR3 region underwent two rounds of multiplex PCR. First-round PCR, the initial amplification, used primers specific to each TRBV and TRBJ gene. TCRdb re-analysed the multiplex PCR reads in MiXCR, keeping a single row per CDR3 protein. Among roughly 18,000 distinct CDR3 sequences, around 44% were seen once, and the ten largest hold roughly 43%. The source was PBMCs, collected before or after stereotactic body radiation therapy (not recorded which). The source is a donor of 50 years or more with non-small cell lung cancer.

This clonotype was seen at least ten times. The rearrangement uses TRBV9 and TRBJ1-1; tentatively, D is TRBD1 (5 bases). CDR1 is SGDLS and CDR2 is YYNGEE in the germline V gene. This CDR3 is 15 amino acids long. V was pared by 3 bases and J by 5 bases, with 17 bases between. In DNA form, the CDR3 reads TGTGCCAGCAGCGCCCACCAGGGTAGGAAAACTGAAGCTTTCTTT. Protein sequence: CASSAHQGRKTEAFF.

This clonotype was seen ten or more times. The chain is built from TRBV5-6 and TRBJ1-1, with D perhaps TRBD1 (5 bases). Between the trimmed V and J ends, which lost 5 bases and 0 bases, there was a span of 8 bases. The CDR3 runs 13 residues. Germline V gene lookup returns CDR1 SGHDT and CDR2 YYEEEE. The CDR3 spells CASRGTVNTEAFF. The CDR3 bases are TGTGCCAGCAGAGGGACGGTGAACACTGAAGCTTTCTTT.

This clonotype was seen at least ten times. The rearrangement uses TRBV15 and TRBJ1-2; a weak D match, TRBD1 (5 bases). The CDR3 runs to 14 residues. Trimming left V 0 bases short and J 7 bases short, with 12 bases between. Per germline, CDR1 LNHNV and CDR2 YYDKDF (reference sequence). CDR3 DNA sequence: TGTGCCACCAGCAGAGATGTCATCGGGGGTGGCTACACCTTC. Encoded protein: CATSRDVIGGGYTF.

In its sample, this clonotype was seen many times. This chain joins TRBV10-2 and TRBJ2-7, with D possibly called TRBD1 or TRBD2 (5 bases each). The CDR3 covers 13 residues. The germline V gene encodes CDR1 WSHSY and CDR2 SAAADI. The V end lost 8 bases, the J end lost 3 bases, and 14 bases lay between the germline ends. The CDR3 bases are TGCGCCAGCGAGTCCGGGGCATTCTACGAGCAGTACTTC. It translates to CASESGAFYEQYF.

Notes on this clonotype: A much larger clonotype is one base distant, so this may be a read error. This chain joins TRBV20-1 and TRBJ2-1; tentatively, D is TRBD2 (6 bases). This CDR3 has 16 amino acids. Per the germline V gene, CDR1 is DFQATT and CDR2 is SNEGSKA (reference sequence). Deletions cut 4 bases from V and 2 bases from J, with 18 bases between. The CDR3, as DNA: TGCAGTGCTAAAGATCTTACGCCTAGCGCCTACAATGAGCAGTTCTTC. It encodes CSAKDLTPSAYNEQFF.

By frequency in the sample, this clonotype is medium-sized. The V and J genes are TRBV7-2 and TRBJ1-2, with D possibly matching TRBD1 (5 bases). Between the trimmed V and J ends, which lost 5 bases and 3 bases, there was a span of 13 bases. This CDR3 contains 14 residues. The germline V gene encodes CDR1 SGHTA and CDR2 FQGNSA. CDR3 sequence: CASSPGQGHYGYTF. CDR3 sequence (DNA): TGTGCCAGCAGCCCCGGTCAGGGCCACTATGGCTACACCTTC.

This clonotype is medium-sized. The V gene is TRBV2, the J gene TRBJ1-2; 7 nucleotides agree with TRBD1. The V segment lost 3 bases and the J segment 2 bases; nucleotides outside the gene matches: 3. The length of the CDR3 is 14 residues. CDR1 is SNHLY and CDR2 is FYNNEI in the germline V gene. DNA of the CDR3: TGTGCCAGCAGTGACGGCAGGGGGAACTATGGCTACACCTTC. Protein sequence: CASSDGRGNYGYTF.

This clonotype was seen a single time. The chain employs TRBV28 and TRBJ2-7; TRBD1 aligns across 8 bases. The V gene end was trimmed by 7 bases and the J gene end by 2 bases; junction bases not matched to a gene: 7. Germline lookup yields CDR1 MDHEN and CDR2 SYDVKM. CDR3 size: 14 residues. This chain's CDR3 is CASINRGKTYEQYF. The CDR3 nucleotides read TGTGCCAGCATCAACAGGGGGAAGACCTACGAGCAGTACTTC.

The V call is TRBV6-2 or TRBV6-3, the J call TRBJ2-7; a weak D match, TRBD2 (6 bases). The CDR3 is made up of 16 amino acids. In germline, CDR1 is MNHEY, CDR2 SVGEGT. V shed 9 bases and J shed 0 bases, with 21 bases lying between them. The CDR3 here is CARSHQLSGGSYEQYF. In nucleotides, the CDR3 is TGTGCCAGAAGTCACCAGCTTAGCGGAGGCTCCTACGAGCAGTACTTC.

The chain carries TRBV11-2 and TRBJ1-2; D remains ambiguous. The CDR3 length is 14 residues. V was shortened by 1 base and J by 6 bases, with 12 bases between the two germline ends. From germline, CDR1 is SGHAT and CDR2 FQNNGV. CDR3 in DNA: TGTGCCAGCAGCTTAGGATTCGGTTTGGATGGCTACACCTTC. Protein sequence: CASSLGFGLDGYTF.

This clonotype was recorded at least ten times. The V gene is TRBV20-1, the J gene TRBJ2-7; TRBD1 matches 7 bases. CDR3 length: 13 residues. V lost 4 bases, J lost 0 bases, and 3 bases stayed unmatched. Germline V CDR1 and CDR2: DFQATT, SNEGSKA (reference sequence). Here the CDR3 reads CSAMGTDSYEQYF. CDR3 sequence (DNA): TGCAGTGCTATGGGGACAGACTCCTACGAGCAGTACTTC.

V gene TRBV5-1 combines with J gene TRBJ2-2; 9 bases are shared with TRBD2. This CDR3 contains 16 residues. CDR1 is SGHRS, CDR2 YFSETQ, per germline. Losses at the gene ends were 2 bases for V and 3 bases for J; bases not matched to a gene: 5. Written as DNA, the CDR3 is TGCGCCAGCAGCTTTCCTAGCGGGATGGACACCGGGGAGCTGTTTTTT. Translating gives CASSFPSGMDTGELFF.

This clonotype was found many times. The rearrangement joins TRBV20-1 to TRBJ2-7, with D maybe TRBD2 (6 bases). From germline, CDR1 is DFQATT and CDR2 SNEGSKA (reference sequence). The CDR3 is made up of 13 amino acids. Trimming left V 8 bases short and J 3 bases short, with 17 bases between. The CDR3 loop is CSTMGGDFYEQYF. The CDR3 nucleotides read TGCAGTACGATGGGAGGCGATTTCTACGAGCAGTACTTC.

This clonotype was seen many times. Germline and junction disagree at one end, which may indicate a read error. V is TRBV2 and J is TRBJ1-3, with a weak D call TRBD1 (5 bases). CDR3 size: 15 residues. Germline V gene lookup returns CDR1 SNHLY and CDR2 FYNNEI. The CDR3 reads CAGSEDSHGGNTIYF. Here the CDR3 DNA reads TGTGCCGGCAGTGAAGACAGCCATGGCGGGAACACCATATATTTT. Variable domain in full (rest from reference TRBV2 and TRBJ1-3): EPEVTQTPSHQVTQMGQEVILRCVPISNHLYFYWYRQILGQKVEFLVSFYNNEISEKSEIFDDQFSVERPDGSNFTLKIRSTKLEDSAMYFCAGSEDSHGGNTIYFGEGSWLTVV.